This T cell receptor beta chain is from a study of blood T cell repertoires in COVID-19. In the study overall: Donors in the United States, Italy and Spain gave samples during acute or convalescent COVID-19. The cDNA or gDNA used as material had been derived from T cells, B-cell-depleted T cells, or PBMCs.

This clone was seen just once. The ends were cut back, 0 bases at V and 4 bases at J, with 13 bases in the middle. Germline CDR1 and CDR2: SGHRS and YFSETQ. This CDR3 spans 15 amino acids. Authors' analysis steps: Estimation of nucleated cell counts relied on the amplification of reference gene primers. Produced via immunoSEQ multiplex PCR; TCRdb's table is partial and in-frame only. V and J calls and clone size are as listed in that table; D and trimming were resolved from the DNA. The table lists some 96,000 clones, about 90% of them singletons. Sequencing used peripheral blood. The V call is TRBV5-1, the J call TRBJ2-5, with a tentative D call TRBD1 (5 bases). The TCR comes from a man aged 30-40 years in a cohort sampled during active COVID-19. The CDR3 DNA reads TGCGCCAGCAGCTTGGCCCTAGGGGTTGGAGAGACCCAGTACTTC. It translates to CASSLALGVGETQYF.